These 27 T cell receptor beta chains were sequenced from one sample in a study of CD8+ T cells in alopecia areata. In each case, RNA was isolated and then reverse transcribed into cDNA as the sequencing template. Sequenced by immunoSEQ multiplex PCR; TCRdb stores in-frame clones only, minus some. The table includes fewer than 250,000 clones, about 53% detected once. Specimen: CD4+ T cells sorted from blood, collected at week 0. These receptors all stem from a human donor with alopecia areata.

The J gene is TRBJ2-2, the V gene TRBV30, with D hard to call. Trimming pared 2 bases from V and 5 bases from J, leaving 21 bases between. The length of the CDR3 is 17 residues. The germline V gene encodes CDR1 GTSNPN and CDR2 SVGIG (reference sequence). This chain's CDR3 is CAWSIKVGSEKTGELFF. For the CDR3, the DNA is TGTGCCTGGAGTATAAAGGTGGGGTCGGAGAAAACCGGGGAGCTGTTTTTT.

V gene TRBV4-2 combines with J gene TRBJ2-7; 8 nucleotides agree with TRBD1. V trimming: 2 bases; J trimming: 6 bases; junction bases outside the gene matches: 21. The CDR3 covers 19 residues. Germline values: CDR1 LGHNA, CDR2 YNFKEQ. The CDR3 here is CASSQQGASPIRGSSEQYF. The CDR3 bases are TGTGCCAGCAGCCAACAGGGGGCCTCCCCGATCCGCGGTTCTTCCGAGCAGTACTTC.

The CDR3 loop reads CASSFARVDQQFF. The CDR3 region has the DNA TGTGCCAGCAGTTTCGCTAGGGTGGACCAGCAGTTCTTC. The chain links TRBV6-5 to TRBJ2-1; no firm D call. Germline assignment: CDR1 MNHEY and CDR2 SVGAGI. The V and J ends lost 4 bases and 11 bases respectively, with 15 bases between them. The length of the CDR3 is 13 residues.

The chain couples TRBV9 to TRBJ2-7; a weak D match, TRBD1 (6 bases). The CDR3 spans 14 residues. The V and J ends lost 4 bases and 1 base respectively, with 12 bases between them. CDR1 and CDR2 (germline): SGDLS, YYNGEE. The CDR3 DNA follows: TGTGCCAGCAGCATCAGACAGGTGTCCTACGAGCAGTACTTC. Its protein is CASSIRQVSYEQYF.

This clone has just one count. V usage is TRBV7-2 and J usage is TRBJ2-7, with D perhaps TRBD2 (5 bases). Germline V lookup: CDR1 SGHTA, CDR2 FQGNSA. V lost 0 bases and J lost 7, with 13 bases in between. The CDR3 is 14 residues long. CDR3 sequence reads: CASSLAGYLAEQYF. The CDR3 DNA reads TGTGCCAGCAGCTTAGCGGGCTATTTAGCGGAGCAGTACTTC.

The chain has TRBV30 and TRBJ2-2; weak D call: TRBD2 (6 bases). The CDR3 has 15 residues. Trimming removed 2 bases from V and 2 bases from J, with 12 bases in between. Germline CDR1 GTSNPN, CDR2 SVGIG (reference sequence). CDR3 coding DNA: TGTGCCTGGAGTTTGCGGGGCCTAAACACCGGGGAGCTGTTTTTT. Translation: CAWSLRGLNTGELFF.

The rearrangement uses TRBV7-2 and TRBJ1-5; D call uncertain. The CDR3 length is 13 residues. Germline-derived CDR1 and CDR2 are SGHTA and FQGNSA. Trimming removed 5 bases from V and 5 bases from J, with 10 bases in between. CDR3 coding DNA: TGTGCCAGCAGCCGTAGGGATTATCAGCCCCAGCATTTT. Encoded protein: CASSRRDYQPQHF.

V gene TRBV6-6 combines with J gene TRBJ2-1; weak D call: TRBD2 (6 bases). CDR1 MNHNY and CDR2 SVGAGI come from the germline V gene (reference sequence). V was clipped by 6 bases and J by 9 bases, with 18 bases between them. The CDR3 contains 14 residues. The CDR3 protein is CASRFVTREGEQFF. In DNA form, the CDR3 reads TGTGCCAGCAGATTCGTGACTAGAGAGGGTGAGCAGTTCTTC.

This clone was seen a handful of times. The CDR3: CASSPGTGETKNIQYF. Written as DNA, the CDR3 is TGCGCCAGCAGCCCGGGGACAGGCGAAACCAAAAACATTCAGTACTTC. The J gene is TRBJ2-4, the V gene TRBV5-1; 8 nucleotides align to TRBD1. This CDR3 spans 16 amino acids. V lost 4 bases and J lost 2; bases outside the gene matches: 8. Germline V gene lookup returns CDR1 SGHRS and CDR2 YFSETQ.

The chain carries TRBV18 and TRBJ2-7; no firm D call. The germline V gene has CDR1 KGHSH and CDR2 LQKENI. Trimming stripped 0 bases from V and 0 bases from J, with 6 bases between. The CDR3 covers 14 residues. The CDR3 loop is CASSPPTDSYEQYF. The CDR3 DNA is TGTGCCAGCTCACCACCGACCGACTCCTACGAGCAGTACTTC.

This clone occurred a few times. The chain combines TRBV6-1 with TRBJ1-2; D is possibly TRBD1 (6 bases). CDR3 length: 12 residues. V lost 6 bases, J lost 4 bases, and 9 bases lay in between. CDR1 and CDR2 from the germline V gene are MNHNS and SASEGT. The CDR3 bases are TGTGCCAGCAGCCAACAGGGCTATGGCTACACCTTC. Translating it yields CASSQQGYGYTF.

This clone occurred a few times. This sequence joins TRBV30 and TRBJ2-7; D remains unclear. Germline-derived CDR1 and CDR2 are GTSNPN and SVGIG (reference sequence). CDR3 size: 13 residues. Trimming shortened V by 3 bases and J by 1 base, and 10 bases separated the two germline ends. The CDR3 DNA reads TGTGCCTGGAGCTGGCAAACTTCCTACGAGCAGTACTTC. This translates into CAWSWQTSYEQYF.

The V gene is TRBV30, the J gene TRBJ1-5; 9 nucleotides agree with TRBD1. Germline CDR1 reads GTSNPN; CDR2 reads SVGIG (reference sequence). Losses at the gene ends were 3 bases for V and 11 bases for J; bases not matched to a gene: 11. The CDR3 length is 14 residues. CDR3 sequence reads: CAWSVTGGGGSQHF. The CDR3 coding sequence is TGTGCCTGGAGCGTTACAGGGGGCGGAGGGTCCCAGCATTTT. Variable domain in full (rest from reference TRBV30 and TRBJ1-5): SQTIHQWPATLVQPVGSPLSLECTVEGTSNPNLYWYRQAAGRGLQLLFYSVGIGQISSEVPQNLSASRPQDRQFILSSKKLLLSDSGFYLCAWSVTGGGGSQHFGDGTRLSIL.

This sequence joins TRBV25-1 and TRBJ1-5; D is uncertain. This CDR3 is 13 amino acids long. V was shortened by 4 bases and J by 8 bases, with 12 bases between the two germline ends. Germline CDR1 MGHDK, CDR2 SYGVNS. This CDR3 is CASSAKGEKPQHF. CDR3 sequence (DNA): TGTGCCAGCAGTGCCAAAGGTGAGAAGCCCCAGCATTTT.

This clone turned up a few times. The V call is TRBV5-1, the J call TRBJ2-7, with TRBD2 as a possible D gene (5 bases). The CDR3 runs 14 residues. The ends were cut back, 0 bases at V and 3 bases at J, with 10 bases in the middle. Germline values: CDR1 SGHRS, CDR2 YFSETQ. Written as DNA, the CDR3 is TGCGCCAGCAGCTTGGCTGTAGGACTCTACGAGCAGTACTTC. It specifies CASSLAVGLYEQYF.

This clone was picked up a small number of times. The J gene is TRBJ2-1, the V gene TRBV6-6; D is perhaps TRBD1 or TRBD2 (5 bases each). The CDR3 length is 14 residues. Trimming took off 9 bases at V and 6 bases at J, with 18 bases between the two ends. Germline CDR1 MNHNY, CDR2 SVGAGI (reference sequence). DNA of the CDR3: TGTGCCAGTCTAAAGGGGCCCCGGGGCAATGAGCAGTTCTTC. Translating it yields CASLKGPRGNEQFF.

The chain uses TRBV6-5 and TRBJ1-5; TRBD1 agrees at 7 bases. V dropped 6 bases and J dropped 4; count of bases not matched to a gene: 6. The germline V gene has CDR1 MNHEY and CDR2 SVGAGI. This CDR3 has 14 amino acids. CDR3 region: CASRQGQLNQPQHF. DNA of the CDR3: TGTGCCAGCAGGCAGGGACAGCTAAATCAGCCCCAGCATTTT.

This chain uses TRBV10-3 with TRBJ2-3; unclear D gene. V dropped 2 bases and J dropped 7 bases, with 4 bases sitting between them. Germline assignment: CDR1 ENHRY and CDR2 SYGVKD. This CDR3 contains 11 residues. The CDR3 DNA reads as TGTGCCATCAGTGAGGGTTATACGCAGTATTTT. This translates into CAISEGYTQYF.

A remark on this clone: In the same sample, other DNA sequences code for this CDR3. The chain is built from TRBV25-1 and TRBJ2-7; no clear D. The V gene's germline CDR1 is MGHDK and CDR2 SYGVNS. The ends were cut back, 5 bases at V and 0 bases at J, with 5 bases in the middle. CDR3 length: 12 residues. CDR3 amino acids: CASSLSSYEQYF. The CDR3 DNA is TGTGCCAGCAGTCTCAGCTCCTACGAGCAGTACTTC.

The chain uses TRBV30 and TRBJ1-4; perhaps TRBD1 as D (6 bases). The CDR3 has 14 residues. CDR1 is GTSNPN and CDR2 is SVGIG in the germline V gene (reference sequence). V lost 3 bases and J 3 bases, leaving 11 bases between the germline ends. The CDR3 here is CAWRKTGSNEKLFF. The CDR3 DNA is TGTGCCTGGAGAAAAACAGGGTCTAATGAAAAACTGTTTTTT.

The genes are TRBV4-1 and TRBJ2-7; D might be TRBD1 (6 bases). Trimming removed 0 bases at V and 4 bases at J, with 16 bases between. This CDR3 comprises 16 residues. CDR1 and CDR2 (germline): MGHRA, YSYEKL. The CDR3 spells CASSQEGARGPYEQYF. The CDR3 nucleotides read TGCGCCAGCAGCCAAGAAGGGGCCAGGGGACCTTACGAGCAGTACTTC.

This clone was counted once. The sample contains more than one DNA sequence encoding this CDR3. The J gene is TRBJ2-4, the V gene TRBV29-1; no reliable D call. In germline, CDR1 is SQVTM, CDR2 ANQGSEA. Trimming stripped 1 base from V and 0 bases from J, with 4 bases between. The CDR3 runs to 13 residues. The CDR3 region has the DNA TGCAGCGTTGAAGGGCTAGCCAAAAACATTCAGTACTTC. Translating it yields CSVEGLAKNIQYF.

This clone was seen only a few times. This chain joins TRBV9 and TRBJ1-2; 12 positions match TRBD1. CDR1 and CDR2 from the germline V gene are SGDLS and YYNGEE. The CDR3 contains 16 residues. With V trimmed by 4 bases and J by 9 bases, 13 bases remained unmatched. Here the CDR3 reads CASSPGGDRGRDRYTF. CDR3 in DNA: TGTGCCAGCAGCCCCGGGGGGGACAGGGGGCGCGACCGCTACACCTTC. Full variable domain (remainder filled in from reference TRBV9 and TRBJ1-2): DSGVTQTPKHLITATGQRVTLRCSPRSGDLSVYWYQQSLDQGLQFLIQYYNGEERAKGNILERFSAQQFPDLHSELNLSSLELGDSALYFCASSPGGDRGRDRYTFGSGTRLTVV.

The count of this clone is one. This chain links TRBV7-8 with TRBJ1-5; D call uncertain. CDR1 and CDR2 (germline): SGHVS, FQNEAQ. There are 14 residues in the CDR3. V gave up 5 bases and J gave up 9 bases, with 17 bases separating them. CDR3 region: CASSQGRVEPPQHF. The CDR3, as DNA: TGTGCCAGCAGCCAAGGCCGGGTCGAGCCGCCCCAGCATTTT.

This clone appeared once. V gene TRBV10-3 combines with J gene TRBJ2-5, with 8 bases lining up with TRBD2. This CDR3 is built from 12 residues. CDR1 and CDR2 from the germline V gene are ENHRY and SYGVKD. V lost 7 bases, J lost 3 bases, and 1 base stayed unmatched. The CDR3 is CAIKAGEETQYF. CDR3 DNA: TGTGCCATCAAAGCGGGAGAAGAGACCCAGTACTTC.

The chain is built from TRBV5-1 and TRBJ1-1, with TRBD1 as a possible D gene (5 bases). Per the germline V gene, CDR1 is SGHRS and CDR2 is YFSETQ. CDR3 length equals 14 residues. V dropped 4 bases and J dropped 1 base, with 11 bases sitting between them. Here the CDR3 reads CASSTGTANTEAFF. CDR3 DNA sequence: TGCGCCAGCAGCACCGGGACGGCGAACACTGAAGCTTTCTTT.

The chain recombines TRBV27 with TRBJ1-2; 9 nucleotides line up with TRBD1. CDR1 MNHEY and CDR2 SMNVEV come from the germline V gene (reference sequence). The V gene end was trimmed by 3 bases and the J gene end by 7 bases; junction bases not matched to a gene: 9. This CDR3 has 15 amino acids. The CDR3 DNA follows: TGTGCCAGCAGTTTGGCGTCTCGACAGGGGGGTGGCTACACCTTC. Translating gives CASSLASRQGGGYTF.